This entry features one TCR beta chain sequence. Its specificity is unknown. This entry comes from a study of vaccination and CD4 T cells after COVID-19. CDR1 MDHEN and CDR2 SYDVKM come from the germline V gene. The CDR3 spans 10 residues. V was clipped by 6 bases and J by 7 bases, with 3 bases between them. Sequenced with the Oncomine TCR Beta short-read assay was DNA taken from cultured CD4+ T cells. One entry per CDR3 protein, called by TCRdb with MiXCR from the PCR reads. The data show around 8,400 distinct CDR3 sequences, about 54% seen once. As to treatment: roughly 10-day PBMC culture with coronavirus spike peptide pools or control peptides (ViraFEST assay).

Sequencing input: CD4+ T cells from blood, cultured in vitro. The chain links TRBV28 to TRBJ2-2; no clear D gene. This TCR was sampled from a human donor who had recovered from COVID-19. CDR3 sequence: CASSGGELFF. Here the CDR3 DNA reads TGTGCCAGCAGCGGCGGGGAGCTGTTTTTT.